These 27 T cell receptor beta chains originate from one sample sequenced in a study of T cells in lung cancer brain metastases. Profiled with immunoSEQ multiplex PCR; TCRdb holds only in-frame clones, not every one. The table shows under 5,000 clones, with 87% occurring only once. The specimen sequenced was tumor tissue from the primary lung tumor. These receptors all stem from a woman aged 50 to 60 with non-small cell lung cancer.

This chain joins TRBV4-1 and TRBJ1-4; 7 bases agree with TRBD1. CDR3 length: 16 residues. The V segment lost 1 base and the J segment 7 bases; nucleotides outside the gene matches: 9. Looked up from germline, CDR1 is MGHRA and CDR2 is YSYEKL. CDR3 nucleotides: TGCGCCAGCAGCCAAGGAAAGGGGGCGGCCTTTGAAAAACTGTTTTTT. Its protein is CASSQGKGAAFEKLFF.

CDR3 amino acids: CASYDRSKKLFF. The CDR3 DNA sequence: TGTGCCAGCTACGACAGGAGTAAAAAACTGTTTTTT. V is TRBV7-9 and J is TRBJ1-4; maybe TRBD1 (6 bases). The CDR3 covers 12 residues. V lost 8 bases and J 9 bases, leaving 13 bases between the germline ends. The germline gives CDR1 SEHNR, CDR2 FQNEAQ (reference sequence).

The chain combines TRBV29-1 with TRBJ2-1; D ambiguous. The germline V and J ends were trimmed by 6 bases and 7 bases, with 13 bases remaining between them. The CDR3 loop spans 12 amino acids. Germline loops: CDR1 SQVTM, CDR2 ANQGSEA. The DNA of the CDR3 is TGCAGCGTCAATTCAAGGAGAAATGAGCAGTTCTTC. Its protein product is CSVNSRRNEQFF.

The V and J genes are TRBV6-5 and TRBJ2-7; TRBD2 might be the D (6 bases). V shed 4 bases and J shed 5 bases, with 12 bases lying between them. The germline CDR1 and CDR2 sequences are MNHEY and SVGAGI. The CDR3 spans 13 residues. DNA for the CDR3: TGTGCCAGCAGTTCTCCGGGACTGAACGAGCAGTACGTC. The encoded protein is CASSSPGLNEQYV.

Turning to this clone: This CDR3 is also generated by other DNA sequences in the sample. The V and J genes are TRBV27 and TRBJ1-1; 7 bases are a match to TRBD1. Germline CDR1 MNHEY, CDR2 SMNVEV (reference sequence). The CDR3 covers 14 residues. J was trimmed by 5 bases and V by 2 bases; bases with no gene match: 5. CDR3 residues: CASSLNRGDTEAFF. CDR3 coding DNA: TGTGCCAGCAGTTTAAACAGGGGAGATACTGAAGCTTTCTTT.

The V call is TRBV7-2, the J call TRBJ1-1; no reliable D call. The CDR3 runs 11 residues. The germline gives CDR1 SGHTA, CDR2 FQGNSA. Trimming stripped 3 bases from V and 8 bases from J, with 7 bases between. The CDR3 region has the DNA TGTGCCAGCAGCTTGGCTAGGGAAGCTTTCTTT. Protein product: CASSLAREAFF.

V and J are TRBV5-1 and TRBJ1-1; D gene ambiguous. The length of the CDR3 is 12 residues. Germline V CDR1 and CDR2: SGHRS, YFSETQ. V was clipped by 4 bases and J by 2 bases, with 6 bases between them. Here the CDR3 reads CASSNTNTEAFF. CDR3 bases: TGCGCCAGCAGCAACACCAACACTGAAGCTTTCTTT.

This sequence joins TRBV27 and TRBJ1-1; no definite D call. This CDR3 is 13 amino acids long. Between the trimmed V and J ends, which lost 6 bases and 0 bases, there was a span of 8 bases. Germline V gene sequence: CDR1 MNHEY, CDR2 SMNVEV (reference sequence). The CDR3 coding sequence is TGTGCCAGCAGCCCCTCGGTGAACACTGAAGCTTTCTTT. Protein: CASSPSVNTEAFF.

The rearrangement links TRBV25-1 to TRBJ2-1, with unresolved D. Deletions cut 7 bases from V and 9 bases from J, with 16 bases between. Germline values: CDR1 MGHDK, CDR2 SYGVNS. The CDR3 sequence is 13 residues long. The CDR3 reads CASTVVGSAEQFF. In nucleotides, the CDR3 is TGTGCCAGCACAGTAGTCGGGTCCGCTGAGCAGTTCTTC.

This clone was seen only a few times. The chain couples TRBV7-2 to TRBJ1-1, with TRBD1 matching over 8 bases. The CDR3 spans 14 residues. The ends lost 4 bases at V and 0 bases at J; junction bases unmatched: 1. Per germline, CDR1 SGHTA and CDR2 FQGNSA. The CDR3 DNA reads TGTGCCAGCAGCTGGACAGGGATGAACACTGAAGCTTTCTTT. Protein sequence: CASSWTGMNTEAFF.

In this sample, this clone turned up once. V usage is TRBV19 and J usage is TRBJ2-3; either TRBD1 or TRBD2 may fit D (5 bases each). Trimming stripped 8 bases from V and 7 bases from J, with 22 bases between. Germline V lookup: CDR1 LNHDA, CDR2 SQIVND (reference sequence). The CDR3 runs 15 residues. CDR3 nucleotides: TGTGCCAGTTCCCGGGACCGACAAACAGTAAATACGCAGTATTTT. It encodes CASSRDRQTVNTQYF.

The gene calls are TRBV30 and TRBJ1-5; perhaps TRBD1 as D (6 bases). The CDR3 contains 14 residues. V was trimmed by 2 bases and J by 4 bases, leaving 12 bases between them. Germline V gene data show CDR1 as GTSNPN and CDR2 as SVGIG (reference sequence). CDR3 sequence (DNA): TGTGCCTGGAGTATGGGACACACTAATCAGCCCCAGCATTTT. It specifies CAWSMGHTNQPQHF.

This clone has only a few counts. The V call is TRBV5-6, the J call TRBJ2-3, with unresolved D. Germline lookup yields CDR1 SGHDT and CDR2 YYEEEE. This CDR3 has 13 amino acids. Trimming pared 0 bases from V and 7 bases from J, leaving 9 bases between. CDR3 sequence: CASSLGLVNTQYF. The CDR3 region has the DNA TGTGCCAGCAGCTTGGGCCTGGTTAATACGCAGTATTTT.

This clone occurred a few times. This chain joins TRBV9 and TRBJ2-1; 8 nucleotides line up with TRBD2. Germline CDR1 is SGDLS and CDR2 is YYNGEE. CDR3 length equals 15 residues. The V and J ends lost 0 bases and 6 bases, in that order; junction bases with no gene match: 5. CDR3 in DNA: TGTGCCAGCAGCGTAGGTGGCGGGAGGTCCAATGAGCAGTTCTTC. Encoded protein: CASSVGGGRSNEQFF. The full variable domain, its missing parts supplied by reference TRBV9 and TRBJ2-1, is DSGVTQTPKHLITATGQRVTLRCSPRSGDLSVYWYQQSLDQGLQFLIQYYNGEERAKGNILERFSAQQFPDLHSELNLSSLELGDSALYFCASSVGGGRSNEQFFGPGTRLTVL.

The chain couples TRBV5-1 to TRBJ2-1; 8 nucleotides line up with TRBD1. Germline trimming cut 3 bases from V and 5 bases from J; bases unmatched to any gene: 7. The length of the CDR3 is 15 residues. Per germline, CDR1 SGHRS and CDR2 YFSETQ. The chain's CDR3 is CASSYRTGSDNEQFF. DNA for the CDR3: TGCGCCAGCAGCTACAGGACAGGGTCGGACAATGAGCAGTTCTTC.

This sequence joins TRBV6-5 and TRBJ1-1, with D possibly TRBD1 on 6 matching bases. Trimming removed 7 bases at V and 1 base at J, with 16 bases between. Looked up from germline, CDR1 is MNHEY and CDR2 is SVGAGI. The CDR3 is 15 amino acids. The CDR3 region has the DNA TGTGCCAGCACCGCGGGGGGCTTCGGGAACACTGAAGCTTTCTTT. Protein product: CASTAGGFGNTEAFF.

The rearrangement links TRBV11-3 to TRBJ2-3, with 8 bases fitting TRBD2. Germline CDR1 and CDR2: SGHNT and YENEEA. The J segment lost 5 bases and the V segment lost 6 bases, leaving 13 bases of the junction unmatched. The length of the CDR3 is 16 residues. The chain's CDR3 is CASSRGSAGEQDTQYF. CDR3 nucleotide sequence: TGTGCCAGCAGTCGCGGGTCAGCGGGAGAACAAGATACGCAGTATTTT.

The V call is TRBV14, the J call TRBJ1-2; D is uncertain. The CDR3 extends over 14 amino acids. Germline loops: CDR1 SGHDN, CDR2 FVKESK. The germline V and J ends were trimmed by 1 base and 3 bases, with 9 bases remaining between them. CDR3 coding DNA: TGTGCCAGCAGCCAAGGCAGCTTCTACTATGGCTACACCTTC. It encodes CASSQGSFYYGYTF.

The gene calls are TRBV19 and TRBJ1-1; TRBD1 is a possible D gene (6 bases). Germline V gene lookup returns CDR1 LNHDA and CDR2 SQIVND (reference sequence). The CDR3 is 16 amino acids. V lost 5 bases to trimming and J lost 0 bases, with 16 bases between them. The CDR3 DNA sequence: TGTGCCAGTAGTTCAGGGCCCGGGGGCATGAACACTGAAGCTTTCTTT. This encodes CASSSGPGGMNTEAFF. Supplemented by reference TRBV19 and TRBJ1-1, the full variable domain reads DGGITQSPKYLFRKEGQNVTLSCEQNLNHDAMYWYRQDPGQGLRLIYYSQIVNDFQKGDIAEGYSVSREKKESFPLTVTSAQKNPTAFYLCASSSGPGGMNTEAFFGQGTRLTVV.

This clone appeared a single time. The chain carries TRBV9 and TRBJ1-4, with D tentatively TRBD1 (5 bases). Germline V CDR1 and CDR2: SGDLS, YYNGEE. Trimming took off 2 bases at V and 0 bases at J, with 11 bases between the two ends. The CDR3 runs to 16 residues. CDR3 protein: CASSVGVLATNEKLFF. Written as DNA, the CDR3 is TGTGCCAGCAGCGTGGGGGTCCTAGCAACTAATGAAAAACTGTTTTTT.

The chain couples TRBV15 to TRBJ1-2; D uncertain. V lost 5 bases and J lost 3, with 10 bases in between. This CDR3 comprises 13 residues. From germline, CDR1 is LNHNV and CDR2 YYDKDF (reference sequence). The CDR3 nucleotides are TGTGCCACCAGCGGAAACAAACACTATGGCTACACCTTC. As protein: CATSGNKHYGYTF. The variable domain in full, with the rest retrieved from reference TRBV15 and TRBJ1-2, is DAMVIQNPRYQVTQFGKPVTLSCSQTLNHNVMYWYQQKSSQAPKLLFHYYDKDFNNEADTPDNFQSRRPNTSFCFLDIRSPGLGDTAMYLCATSGNKHYGYTFGSGTRLTVV.

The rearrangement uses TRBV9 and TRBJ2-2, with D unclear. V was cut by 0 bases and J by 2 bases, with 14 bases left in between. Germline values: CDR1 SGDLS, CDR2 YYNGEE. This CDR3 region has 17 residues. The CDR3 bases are TGTGCCAGCAGCGTAGCTACGGATCAGGTTAACACCGGGGAGCTGTTTTTT. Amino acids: CASSVATDQVNTGELFF.

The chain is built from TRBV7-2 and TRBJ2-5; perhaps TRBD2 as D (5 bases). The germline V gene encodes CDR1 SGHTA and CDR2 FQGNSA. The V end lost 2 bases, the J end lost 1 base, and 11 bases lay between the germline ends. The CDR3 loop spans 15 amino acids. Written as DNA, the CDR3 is TGTGCCAGCAGCTTATTGGTGGCGGGCCAAGAGACCCAGTACTTC. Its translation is CASSLLVAGQETQYF. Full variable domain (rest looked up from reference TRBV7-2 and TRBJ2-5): GAGVSQSPSNKVTEKGKDVELRCDPISGHTALYWYRQSLGQGLEFLIYFQGNSAPDKSGLPSDRFSAERTGGSVSTLTIQRTQQEDSAVYLCASSLLVAGQETQYFGPGTRLLVL.

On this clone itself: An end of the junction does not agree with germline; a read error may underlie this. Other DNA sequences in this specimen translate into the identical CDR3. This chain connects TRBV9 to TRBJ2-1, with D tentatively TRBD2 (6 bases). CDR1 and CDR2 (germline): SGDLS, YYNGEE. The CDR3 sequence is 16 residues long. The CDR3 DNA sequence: TGTGCCAGCAGCGTGGCTACGGGAGAGCCCTACAATGAGCAATTCTTC. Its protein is CASSVATGEPYNEQFF.

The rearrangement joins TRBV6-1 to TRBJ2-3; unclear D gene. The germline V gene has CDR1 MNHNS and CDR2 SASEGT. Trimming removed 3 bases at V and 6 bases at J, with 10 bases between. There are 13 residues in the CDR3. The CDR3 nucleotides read TGTGCCAGCAGTGAGAATGAAGAGGATACGCAGTATTTT. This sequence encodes CASSENEEDTQYF.

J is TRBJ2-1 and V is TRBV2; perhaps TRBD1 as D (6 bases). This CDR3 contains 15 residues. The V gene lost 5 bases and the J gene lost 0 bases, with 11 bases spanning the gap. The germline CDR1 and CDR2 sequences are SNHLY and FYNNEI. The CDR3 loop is CASSKQGNSYNEQFF. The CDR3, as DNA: TGTGCCAGCAGTAAACAGGGAAACTCCTACAATGAGCAGTTCTTC.

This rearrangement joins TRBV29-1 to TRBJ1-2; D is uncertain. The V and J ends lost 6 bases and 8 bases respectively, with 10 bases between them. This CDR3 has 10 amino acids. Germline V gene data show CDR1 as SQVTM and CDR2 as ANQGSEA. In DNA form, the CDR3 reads TGCAGCGTCTACGGTCCGGGCTACACCTTC. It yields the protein CSVYGPGYTF. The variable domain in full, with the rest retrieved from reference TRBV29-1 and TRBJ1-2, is SAVISQKPSRDICQRGTSLTIQCQVDSQVTMMFWYRQQPGQSLTLIATANQGSEATYESGFVIDKFPISRPNLTFSTLTVSNMSPEDSSIYLCSVYGPGYTFGSGTRLTVV.